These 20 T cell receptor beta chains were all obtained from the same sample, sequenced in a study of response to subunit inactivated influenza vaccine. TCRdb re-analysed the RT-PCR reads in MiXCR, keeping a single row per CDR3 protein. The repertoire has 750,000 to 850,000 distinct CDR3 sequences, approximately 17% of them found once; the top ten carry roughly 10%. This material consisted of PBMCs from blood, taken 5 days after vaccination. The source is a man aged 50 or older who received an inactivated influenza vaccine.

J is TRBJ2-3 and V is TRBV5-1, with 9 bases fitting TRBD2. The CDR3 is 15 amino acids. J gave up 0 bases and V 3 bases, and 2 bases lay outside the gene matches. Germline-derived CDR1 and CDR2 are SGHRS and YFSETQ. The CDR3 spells CASSSSGASTDTQYF. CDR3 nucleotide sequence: TGCGCCAGCAGCTCTAGCGGGGCCAGCACAGATACGCAGTATTTT. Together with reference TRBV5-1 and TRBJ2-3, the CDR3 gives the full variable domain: KAGVTQTPRYLIKTRGQQVTLSCSPISGHRSVSWYQQTPGQGLQFLFEYFSETQRNKGNFPGRFSGRQFSNSRSEMNVSTLELGDSALYLCASSSSGASTDTQYFGPGTRLTVL.

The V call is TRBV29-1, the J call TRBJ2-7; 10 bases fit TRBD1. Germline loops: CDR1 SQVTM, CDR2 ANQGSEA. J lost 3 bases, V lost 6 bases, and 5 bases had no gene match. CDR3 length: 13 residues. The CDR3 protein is CSVRQGAGYEQYF. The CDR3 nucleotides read TGCAGCGTGAGACAGGGGGCAGGCTACGAGCAGTACTTC.

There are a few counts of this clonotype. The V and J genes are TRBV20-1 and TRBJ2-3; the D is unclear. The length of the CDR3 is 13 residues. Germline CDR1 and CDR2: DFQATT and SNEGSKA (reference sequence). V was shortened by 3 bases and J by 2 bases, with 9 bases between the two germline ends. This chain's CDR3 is CSASKGSTDTQYF. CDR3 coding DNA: TGCAGTGCTAGTAAGGGCTCCACAGATACGCAGTATTTT.

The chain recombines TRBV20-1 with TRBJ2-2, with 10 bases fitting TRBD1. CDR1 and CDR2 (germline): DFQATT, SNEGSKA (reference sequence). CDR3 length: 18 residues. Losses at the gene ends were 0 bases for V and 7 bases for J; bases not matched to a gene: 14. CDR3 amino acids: CSARDGHRDRGTHGELFF. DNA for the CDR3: TGCAGTGCTAGAGATGGTCACCGGGACAGGGGCACCCACGGGGAGCTGTTTTTT.

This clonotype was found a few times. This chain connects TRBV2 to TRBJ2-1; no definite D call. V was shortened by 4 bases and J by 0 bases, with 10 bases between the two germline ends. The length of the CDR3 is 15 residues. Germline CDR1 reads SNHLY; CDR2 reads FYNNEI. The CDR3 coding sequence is TGTGCCAGCAGTGTGCAGGAGAGCTCCTACAATGAGCAGTTCTTC. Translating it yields CASSVQESSYNEQFF.

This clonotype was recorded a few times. The CDR3 loop is CASSLQRRGVLGTQYF. The CDR3 DNA sequence: TGTGCCAGCAGCTTACAACGGCGGGGGGTTCTGGGGACCCAGTACTTC. This sequence joins TRBV7-2 and TRBJ2-5; 8 nucleotides align to TRBD2. The V segment lost 2 bases and the J segment 7 bases; nucleotides outside the gene matches: 12. Germline CDR1 and CDR2: SGHTA and FQGNSA. This CDR3 contains 16 residues.

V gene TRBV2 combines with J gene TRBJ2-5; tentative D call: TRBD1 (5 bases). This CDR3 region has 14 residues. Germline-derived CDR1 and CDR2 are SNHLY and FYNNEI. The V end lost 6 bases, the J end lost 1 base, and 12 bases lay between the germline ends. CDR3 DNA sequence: TGTGCCAGCAGCTCAGGACACAGCCAAGAGACCCAGTACTTC. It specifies CASSSGHSQETQYF.

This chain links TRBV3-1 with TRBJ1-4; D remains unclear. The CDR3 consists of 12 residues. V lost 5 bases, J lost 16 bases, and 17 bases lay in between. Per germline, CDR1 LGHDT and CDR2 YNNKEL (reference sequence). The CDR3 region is CASSGRGGGPFF. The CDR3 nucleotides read TGTGCCAGCAGCGGCCGCGGAGGCGGTCCGTTTTTT.

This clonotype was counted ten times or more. The CDR3 loop reads CASTMDTYYEQYF. In DNA form, the CDR3 reads TGTGCCAGCACTATGGACACCTACTACGAGCAGTACTTC. The chain links TRBV6-2 or TRBV6-3 to TRBJ2-7; D is perhaps TRBD1 (5 bases). Germline CDR1 reads MNHEY; CDR2 reads SVGEGT. V shed 7 bases and J shed 3 bases, with 13 bases lying between them. The CDR3 extends over 13 amino acids.

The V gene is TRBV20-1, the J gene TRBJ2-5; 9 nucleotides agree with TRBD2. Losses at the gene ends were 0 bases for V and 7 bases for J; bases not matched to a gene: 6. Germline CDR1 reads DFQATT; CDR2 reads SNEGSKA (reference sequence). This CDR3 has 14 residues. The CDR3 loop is CSARDGSGRWTQYF. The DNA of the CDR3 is TGCAGTGCTAGAGATGGTAGCGGGAGATGGACCCAGTACTTC.

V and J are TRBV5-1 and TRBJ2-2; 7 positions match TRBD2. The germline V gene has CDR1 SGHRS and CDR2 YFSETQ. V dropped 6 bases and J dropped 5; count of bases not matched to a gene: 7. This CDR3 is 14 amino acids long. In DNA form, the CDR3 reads TGCGCCAGCACGGGCGGGAGTGGTACCGGGGAGCTGTTTTTT. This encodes CASTGGSGTGELFF.

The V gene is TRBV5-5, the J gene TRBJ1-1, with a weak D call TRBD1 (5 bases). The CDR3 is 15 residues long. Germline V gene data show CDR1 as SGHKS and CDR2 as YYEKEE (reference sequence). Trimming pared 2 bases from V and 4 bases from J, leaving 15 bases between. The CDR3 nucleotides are TGTGCCAGCAGCTTCGTTGGGGGGGGAGGCACTGAAGCTTTCTTT. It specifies CASSFVGGGGTEAFF. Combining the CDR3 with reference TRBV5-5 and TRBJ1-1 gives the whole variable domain DAGVTQSPTHLIKTRGQQVTLRCSPISGHKSVSWYQQVLGQGPQFIFQYYEKEERGRGNFPDRFSARQFPNYSSELNVNALLLGDSALYLCASSFVGGGGTEAFFGQGTRLTVV.

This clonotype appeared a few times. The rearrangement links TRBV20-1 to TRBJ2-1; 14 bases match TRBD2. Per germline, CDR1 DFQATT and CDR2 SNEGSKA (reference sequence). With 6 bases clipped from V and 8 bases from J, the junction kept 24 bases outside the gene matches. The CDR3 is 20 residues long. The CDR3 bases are TGCAGTGCCAGTCGGGGGTTTGGGACTAGCGGGAGTTGGTCTTGGGATGAGCAGTTCTTC. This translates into CSASRGFGTSGSWSWDEQFF.

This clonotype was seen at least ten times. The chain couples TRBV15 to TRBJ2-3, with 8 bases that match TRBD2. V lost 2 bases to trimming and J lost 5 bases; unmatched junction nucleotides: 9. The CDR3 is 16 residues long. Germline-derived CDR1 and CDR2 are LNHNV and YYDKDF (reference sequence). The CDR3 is CATSRLPGLDLDTQYF. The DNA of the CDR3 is TGTGCCACCAGCAGATTACCGGGACTAGACCTAGATACGCAGTATTTT. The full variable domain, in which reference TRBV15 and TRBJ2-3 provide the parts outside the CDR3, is DAMVIQNPRYQVTQFGKPVTLSCSQTLNHNVMYWYQQKSSQAPKLLFHYYDKDFNNEADTPDNFQSRRPNTSFCFLDIRSPGLGDTAMYLCATSRLPGLDLDTQYFGPGTRLTVL.

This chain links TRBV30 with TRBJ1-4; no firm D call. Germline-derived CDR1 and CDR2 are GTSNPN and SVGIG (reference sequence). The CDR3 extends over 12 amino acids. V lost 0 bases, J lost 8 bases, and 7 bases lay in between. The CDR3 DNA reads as TGTGCCTGGAGTGTACTGGGGGAAAAACTGTTTTTT. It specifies CAWSVLGEKLFF.

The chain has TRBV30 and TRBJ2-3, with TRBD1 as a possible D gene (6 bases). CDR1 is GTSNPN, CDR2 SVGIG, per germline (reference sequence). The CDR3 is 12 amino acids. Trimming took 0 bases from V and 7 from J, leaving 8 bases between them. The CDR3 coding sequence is TGTGCCTGGAGTGTACAGGGAAATACGCAGTATTTT. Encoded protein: CAWSVQGNTQYF.

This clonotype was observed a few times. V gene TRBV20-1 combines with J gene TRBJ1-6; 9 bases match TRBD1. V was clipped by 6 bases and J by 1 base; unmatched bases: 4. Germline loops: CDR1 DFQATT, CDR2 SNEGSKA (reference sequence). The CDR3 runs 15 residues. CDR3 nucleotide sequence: TGCAGTGCAACCGGGACAGGGTCCTATAATTCACCCCTCCACTTT. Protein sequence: CSATGTGSYNSPLHF.

The CDR3 region has the DNA TGTGCCAGCAGCCCAGGGACTCATCGGACGTATAGCACAGATACGCAGTATTTT. Translating it yields CASSPGTHRTYSTDTQYF. The rearrangement joins TRBV6-1 to TRBJ2-3; D is possibly TRBD2 (6 bases). V lost 6 bases to trimming and J lost 0 bases, with 22 bases between them. CDR3 length: 18 residues. Per germline, CDR1 MNHNS and CDR2 SASEGT.

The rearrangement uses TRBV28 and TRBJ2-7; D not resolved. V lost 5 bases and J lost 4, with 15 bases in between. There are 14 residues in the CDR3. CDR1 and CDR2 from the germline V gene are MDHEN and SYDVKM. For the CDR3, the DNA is TGTGCCAGCAGTCTTCATCCCGCCCGGTACGAGCAGTACTTC. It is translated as CASSLHPARYEQYF.

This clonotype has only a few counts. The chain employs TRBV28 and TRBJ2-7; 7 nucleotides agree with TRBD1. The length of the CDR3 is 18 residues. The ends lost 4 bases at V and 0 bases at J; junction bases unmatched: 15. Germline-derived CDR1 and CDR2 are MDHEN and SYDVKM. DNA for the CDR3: TGTGCCAGCAGTTCCTCGCAGGTAGGACAGGCGAGCTCCTACGAGCAGTACTTC. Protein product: CASSSSQVGQASSYEQYF.